This TCR beta chain derives from a study of T cells in Graves' hyperthyroidism and ophthalmopathy. Study background: The initial diagnosis was the point when peripheral blood was collected, ahead of any treatment.

Diagnoses rested on clinical symptoms, serum thyroxine and TRAb, thyroid ultrasound and orbital computed tomography. Whole-study findings and limits: In blood, most of the thyroid clonotypes expanded above 0.001 were also present.

It was RNA transcripts that yielded the amplified TCR beta CDR3 regions. HTBI primers were used for first-round RT-PCR of the TCR CDR3. One entry per CDR3 protein, called by TCRdb with MiXCR from the multiplex PCR reads. The sample contains 190,000 or so distinct CDR3 sequences, approximately 16% of which appear only once. Looked up from germline, CDR1 is SGHTA and CDR2 is FQGNSA. The CDR3 extends over 14 amino acids. J gave up 4 bases and V 5 bases, and 4 bases lay outside the gene matches. In its sample, this clonotype was seen many times. As yet, its antigen is unknown. The sample taken for sequencing was blood. The sequence was collected from a man aged 35 to 55 with Graves' hyperthyroidism. The rearrangement links TRBV7-2 to TRBJ2-2; 7 nucleotides match TRBD1. The CDR3 DNA reads TGTGCCAGCAGCGCTGCAGGGGGCACCGGGGAGCTGTTTTTT. Protein product: CASSAAGGTGELFF.